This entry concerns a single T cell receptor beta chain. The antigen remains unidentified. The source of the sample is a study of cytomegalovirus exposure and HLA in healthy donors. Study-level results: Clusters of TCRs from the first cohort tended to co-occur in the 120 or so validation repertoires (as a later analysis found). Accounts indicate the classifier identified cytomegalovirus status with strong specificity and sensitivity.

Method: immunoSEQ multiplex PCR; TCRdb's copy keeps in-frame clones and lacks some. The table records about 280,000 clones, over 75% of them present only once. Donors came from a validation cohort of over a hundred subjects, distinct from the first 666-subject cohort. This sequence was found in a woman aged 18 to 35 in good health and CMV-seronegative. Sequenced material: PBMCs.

The CDR3 coding sequence is TGTGCCAGCAGTGGAATATCGCGGGGCCAAGAGACCCAGTACTTC. Its protein product is CASSGISRGQETQYF. J is TRBJ2-5 and V is TRBV2, with D tentatively TRBD2 (6 bases). Germline-derived CDR1 and CDR2 are SNHLY and FYNNEI. CDR3 size: 15 residues. Trimming removed 4 bases at V and 1 base at J, with 13 bases between.